This T cell receptor (beta chain) appears in the sequencing data of a study of OX40 agonist ivuxolimab in advanced cancers. Findings and caveats of the study: Blood T cells, both CD4+ and CD8+, expanded clonally by week 6 at 0.1 to 3.0 mg/kg.

Sequenced by immunoSEQ multiplex PCR; TCRdb stores in-frame clones only, minus some. The sample includes some 20,000 clones, 84% of them seen just once. Comments on this clone: The antigen is undetermined.

This receptor was taken from an adult with an advanced solid tumor such as melanoma, head and neck, liver or kidney cancer. Sequenced material: CD4+ or CD8+ T cells sorted from blood, taken in a trial of the OX40 agonist ivuxolimab.

The CDR3 here is CASRWGGVQYF. The CDR3 DNA reads as TGTGCCAGCCGCTGGGGGGGTGTGCAGTATTTT. The chain links TRBV27 to TRBJ2-3, with TRBD2 identical over 7 bases. V dropped 8 bases and J dropped 11; count of bases not matched to a gene: 7. Germline assignment: CDR1 MNHEY and CDR2 SMNVEV (reference sequence). The CDR3 runs 11 residues.